The 8 T cell receptor beta chains below were found in one sample sequenced in a study of T cell repertoires in cytomegalovirus infection. Their target antigens are unknown. TCRdb re-analysed the reads in MiXCR, keeping a single row per CDR3 protein. The profile shows about 920,000 distinct CDR3 sequences, around 32% of them singletons. The sequencing here drew on cultured CD8+ T cells from PBMCs, taken from culture after CMV antigen stimulation. The receptors were gathered from a human donor in good health (CMV status not recorded). Some clones in this sample may be carry-over from other donors' samples.

Regarding this clonotype: A read error may explain this, as a much larger clone is one base away. The DNA of the CDR3 is TGTGCCAGCAGCTACATTGGAATCACGAATGAGCAGTTCTTC. Residues: CASSYIGITNEQFF. The genes are TRBV7-6 and TRBJ2-1; unclear D gene. This CDR3 comprises 14 residues. Germline V gene lookup returns CDR1 SGHVS and CDR2 FNYEAQ. V was pared by 4 bases and J by 7 bases, with 14 bases between.

This chain links TRBV4-1 with TRBJ1-1, with no clear D. There are 13 residues in the CDR3. Germline V gene lookup returns CDR1 MGHRA and CDR2 YSYEKL. V dropped 7 bases and J dropped 1 base, with 10 bases sitting between them. The CDR3 here is CASTPTGNTEAFF. The CDR3 coding sequence is TGCGCCAGCACCCCCACGGGGAACACTGAAGCTTTCTTT.

In its sample, this clonotype was seen a few times. This chain joins TRBV7-9 and TRBJ1-2; tentatively, D is TRBD1 (5 bases). V shed 1 base and J shed 5 bases, with 14 bases lying between them. Germline assignment: CDR1 SEHNR and CDR2 FQNEAQ (reference sequence). There are 15 residues in the CDR3. The CDR3 sequence is CASSLGRRGDYGYTF. Here the CDR3 DNA reads TGTGCCAGCAGCTTAGGTCGCAGAGGGGATTATGGCTACACCTTC.

This clonotype has only a few counts. V gene TRBV6-1 combines with J gene TRBJ1-5; 7 nucleotides match TRBD1. The CDR3 covers 15 residues. Germline V lookup: CDR1 MNHNS, CDR2 SASEGT. The V segment lost 2 bases and the J segment 4 bases; nucleotides outside the gene matches: 5. CDR3 bases: TGTGCCAGCAGTGAAAGGGGACAGAAAAATCAGCCCCAGCATTTT. This gives the protein CASSERGQKNQPQHF.

The CDR3 DNA is TGTGCCAGCAGCCGACAGGGGGCCTACACCGGGGAGCTGTTTTTT. It specifies CASSRQGAYTGELFF. This chain joins TRBV7-6 and TRBJ2-2; 10 positions agree with TRBD1. CDR3 length: 15 amino acids. Trimming at V came to 5 bases and at J to 3 bases, leaving 3 bases not matched to a gene. The germline V gene has CDR1 SGHVS and CDR2 FNYEAQ.

CDR3 amino acids: CASSTRRGRTEAFF. In DNA, the CDR3 is TGTGCCAGTAGTACCCGCCGGGGGCGGACTGAAGCTTTCTTT. This chain joins TRBV19 and TRBJ1-1; possible D gene TRBD1, 6 bases. CDR1 and CDR2 (germline): LNHDA, SQIVND (reference sequence). Trimming took 4 bases from V and 5 from J, leaving 14 bases between them. The CDR3 extends over 14 amino acids. Together with reference TRBV19 and TRBJ1-1, the CDR3 gives the full variable domain: DGGITQSPKYLFRKEGQNVTLSCEQNLNHDAMYWYRQDPGQGLRLIYYSQIVNDFQKGDIAEGYSVSREKKESFPLTVTSAQKNPTAFYLCASSTRRGRTEAFFGQGTRLTVV.

The chain combines TRBV6-1 with TRBJ2-1; D is undetermined. Germline loops: CDR1 MNHNS, CDR2 SASEGT. The CDR3 has 14 residues. Trimming took 6 bases from V and 1 from J, leaving 10 bases between them. The CDR3 DNA is TGTGCCAGCAGGGTCCAGGCATCCTACAATGAGCAGTTCTTC. Translating gives CASRVQASYNEQFF.

This chain joins TRBV10-2 and TRBJ1-6; D possibly corresponds to TRBD1 (6 bases). Deletions cut 8 bases from V and 8 bases from J, with 16 bases between. The CDR3 spans 14 residues. CDR1 is WSHSY and CDR2 is SAAADI in the germline V gene. The CDR3 region has the DNA TGCGCCAGCGCCGAGGGGGTGGCCGATTCACCCCTCCACTTT. Its translation is CASAEGVADSPLHF.